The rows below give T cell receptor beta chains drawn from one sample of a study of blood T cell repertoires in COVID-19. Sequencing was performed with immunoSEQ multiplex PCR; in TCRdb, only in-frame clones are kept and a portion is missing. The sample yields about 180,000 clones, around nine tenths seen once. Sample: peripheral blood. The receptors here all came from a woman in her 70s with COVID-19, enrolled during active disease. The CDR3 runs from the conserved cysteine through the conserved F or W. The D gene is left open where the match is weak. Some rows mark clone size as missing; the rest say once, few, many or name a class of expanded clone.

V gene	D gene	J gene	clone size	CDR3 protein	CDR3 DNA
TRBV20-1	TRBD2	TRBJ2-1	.	CSVRTSFEQFF	TGCAGTGTCAGGACTAGCTTTGAGCAGTTCTTC
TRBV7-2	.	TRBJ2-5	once	CASSSGSQAETQYF	TGTGCCAGCAGCTCCGGCAGTCAGGCGGAGACCCAGTACTTC
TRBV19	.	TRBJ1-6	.	CATHMGAGSPLHF	TGTGCCACCCATATGGGGGCTGGGTCACCCCTCCACTTT
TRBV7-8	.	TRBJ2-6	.	CASSLARGSGANVLTF	TGTGCCAGCAGCTTAGCAAGAGGATCTGGGGCCAACGTCCTGACTTTC
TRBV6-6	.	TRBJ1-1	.	CASSYEEMNTEAFF	TGTGCCAGCAGTTACGAGGAAATGAACACTGAAGCTTTCTTT
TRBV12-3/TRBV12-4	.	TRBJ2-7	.	CASSSDEGEQYF	TGTGCCAGCAGCTCCGACGAGGGAGAGCAGTACTTC
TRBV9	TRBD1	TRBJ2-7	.	CASSPGQGLTYEQYF	TGTGCCAGCAGCCCGGGACAGGGGCTCACCTACGAGCAGTACTTC
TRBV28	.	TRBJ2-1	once	CASSLISSASAYNEQFF	TGTGCCAGCAGTTTAATTTCGTCGGCTAGCGCCTACAATGAGCAGTTCTTC
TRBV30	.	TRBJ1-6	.	CAWSVSQGNSPLHF	TGTGCCTGGAGTGTGTCGCAGGGAAATTCACCCCTCCACTTT
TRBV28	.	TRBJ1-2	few	CASRNPGSGGAWSLYGYTF	TGTGCCAGCAGGAACCCGGGGAGCGGGGGCGCGTGGTCCCTCTATGGCTACACCTTC
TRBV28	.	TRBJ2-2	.	CASITQGNGELFF	TGTGCCAGCATCACGCAGGGGAACGGGGAGCTGTTTTTT
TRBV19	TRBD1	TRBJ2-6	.	CASSIPQGQGFTGANVLTF	TGTGCCAGTAGTATCCCCCAAGGACAGGGATTCACTGGGGCCAACGTCCTGACTTTC
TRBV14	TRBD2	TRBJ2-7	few	CASSQDQRQGRTSGSHEQYF	TGTGCCAGCAGCCAAGATCAGAGGCAAGGGAGGACTAGCGGGAGTCACGAGCAGTACTTC
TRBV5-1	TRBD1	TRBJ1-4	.	CASSGVGQPNEKLFF	TGCGCCAGCAGCGGGGTGGGACAGCCTAATGAAAAACTGTTTTTT
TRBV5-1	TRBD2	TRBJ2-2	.	CASSLVGLANGELFF	TGCGCCAGCAGCTTGGTGGGACTAGCGAACGGGGAGCTGTTTTTT
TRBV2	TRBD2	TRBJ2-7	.	CASSESGGRALEQYF	TGTGCCAGCAGTGAATCAGGCGGGAGGGCTCTCGAGCAGTACTTC
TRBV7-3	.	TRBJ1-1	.	CASSSDTNTEAFF	TGTGCCAGCAGCTCGGACACAAACACTGAAGCTTTCTTT
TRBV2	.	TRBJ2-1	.	CASSIQGSYNEQFF	TGTGCCAGCAGCATACAGGGCTCCTACAATGAGCAGTTCTTC
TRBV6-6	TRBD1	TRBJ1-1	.	CASRLNRGTEAFF	TGTGCCAGCAGACTAAACAGGGGCACTGAAGCTTTCTTT
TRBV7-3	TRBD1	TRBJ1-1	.	CASRRPGQLNTEAFF	TGTGCCAGCAGACGACCGGGACAGCTGAACACTGAAGCTTTCTTT
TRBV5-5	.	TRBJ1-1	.	CASSFAQGLTEAFF	TGTGCCAGCAGCTTTGCACAGGGTTTGACTGAAGCTTTCTTT
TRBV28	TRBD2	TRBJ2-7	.	CASRKTSGREYEQYF	TGTGCCAGCAGGAAGACTAGCGGGAGGGAGTACGAGCAGTACTTC
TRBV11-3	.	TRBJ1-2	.	CASSLGGLGYTF	TGTGCCAGCAGCTTGGGGGGTCTTGGCTACACCTTC
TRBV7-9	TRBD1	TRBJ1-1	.	CASSEGQFSTEAFF	TGTGCCAGCAGCGAGGGACAGTTCAGCACTGAAGCTTTCTTT
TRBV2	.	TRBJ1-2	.	CASSDRFAGGGYTF	TGTGCCAGCAGTGATCGCTTTGCAGGAGGAGGCTACACCTTC
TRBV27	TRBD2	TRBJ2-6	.	CASSLAGAGANVLTF	TGTGCCAGCAGTTTAGCGGGGGCTGGGGCCAACGTCCTGACTTTC
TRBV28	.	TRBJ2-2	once	CASSLMTRSTGELFF	TGTGCCAGCAGTTTGATGACTAGGTCTACCGGGGAGCTGTTTTTT
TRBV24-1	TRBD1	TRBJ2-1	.	CATSDIGQGFDNEQFF	TGTGCCACCAGTGATATCGGACAGGGGTTCGACAATGAGCAGTTCTTC
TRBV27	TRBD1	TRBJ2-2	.	CASSLGQITGELFF	TGTGCCAGCAGTTTGGGACAGATCACCGGGGAGCTGTTTTTT
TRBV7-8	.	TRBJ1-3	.	CASSRDRFFASGNTIYF	TGTGCCAGCAGCCGAGACAGGTTTTTTGCCTCTGGAAACACCATATATTTT
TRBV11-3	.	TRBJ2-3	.	CASSEGTDTQYF	TGTGCCAGCAGCGAGGGCACAGATACGCAGTATTTT
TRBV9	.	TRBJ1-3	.	CASSVDRSGNTIYF	TGTGCCAGCAGCGTCGACAGGTCTGGAAACACCATATATTTT
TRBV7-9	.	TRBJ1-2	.	CASSLGPQGSGGYTF	TGTGCCAGCAGCTTGGGGCCACAGGGCTCGGGTGGCTACACCTTC
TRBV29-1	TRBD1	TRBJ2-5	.	CSARQGARKETQYF	TGCAGCGCACGACAGGGGGCGCGAAAAGAGACCCAGTACTTC
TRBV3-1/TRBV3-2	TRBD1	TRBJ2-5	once	CASSPGTGNLKETQYF	TGTGCCAGCAGTCCCGGGACAGGGAATTTGAAAGAGACCCAGTACTTC
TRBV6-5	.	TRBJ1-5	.	CASRKQGDSNQPQHF	TGTGCCAGCAGAAAACAGGGAGATAGCAATCAGCCCCAGCATTTT
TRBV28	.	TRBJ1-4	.	CASRDYSATNEKLFF	TGTGCCAGCAGGGACTACAGTGCAACTAATGAAAAACTGTTTTTT
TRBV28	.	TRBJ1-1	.	CASSSLQVFGNTEAFF	TGTGCCAGCAGTTCCCTGCAGGTTTTTGGGAACACTGAAGCTTTCTTT